This TCR beta chain was obtained from a study of blood T cell repertoires in COVID-19. Study summary: PBMCs, B-cell-depleted T cells, or T cells provided the cDNA or gDNA that made up the material.

Authors' data handling: Reference gene primer amplification gave estimated nucleated cell counts. Clones were read by immunoSEQ multiplex PCR, and TCRdb kept only the in-frame ones, dropping some. The DNA was the basis for D and trimming; V, J and clone size are from that table. Of approximately 260,000 clones listed, approximately 90% are singletons. The germline V and J ends were trimmed by 1 base and 6 bases, with 9 bases remaining between them. This CDR3 is built from 13 residues. Germline V gene sequence: CDR1 SGHTA, CDR2 FQGNSA. The material sequenced was peripheral blood. This TCR derives from a woman aged 35 to 49 with acute or convalescent COVID-19. The V gene is TRBV7-2, the J gene TRBJ1-2; a weak D match, TRBD1 (5 bases). Here the CDR3 reads CASSLGTNNGYTF. CDR3 in DNA: TGTGCCAGCAGCTTAGGGACAAATAATGGCTACACCTTC. Using reference TRBV7-2 and TRBJ1-2 for the parts outside the CDR3, the full variable domain is GAGVSQSPSNKVTEKGKDVELRCDPISGHTALYWYRQSLGQGLEFLIYFQGNSAPDKSGLPSDRFSAERTGGSVSTLTIQRTQQEDSAVYLCASSLGTNNGYTFGSGTRLTVV.